This entry lists 13 T cell receptor beta chains sequenced from one sample in a study of response to subunit inactivated influenza vaccine (dated by TCRdb to the late 2010s). The sample's time point label, decoded: more than 40 days after influenza vaccine administration. The library was obtained by RT-PCR. TCRdb names Illumina HiSeq 2500 as the instrument used. The public reads were reanalyzed by TCRdb: fastp trimming at Q25, MiXCR alignment, in-frame beta chains only. Every distinct CDR3 protein forms one entry, paired with its most common genes and DNA. The table for this sample lists approximately 500,000 distinct CDR3 sequences; 13% of them were counted only once. 10% to 15% of the sample belongs to the ten largest clones. The sample here was PBMCs from blood, taken about 40 days after vaccination. The receptor set was obtained from a man between 45 and 60 years old who received an inactivated influenza vaccine. Donor details come from another sample of the same person, matched by shared clones.

This clonotype came up many times. The rearrangement uses TRBV20-1 and TRBJ2-1, with TRBD2 matching over 7 bases. CDR3 length: 14 amino acids. V shed 6 bases and J 5 bases; nucleotides not matched to a gene: 10. Per the germline V gene, CDR1 is DFQATT and CDR2 is SNEGSKA (reference sequence). CDR3 in amino acids: CSAPPGGRDNEQFF. DNA of the CDR3: TGCAGTGCCCCCCCGGGGGGACGAGACAATGAGCAGTTCTTC.

This clonotype appeared a few times. The chain uses TRBV7-2 and TRBJ2-5, with 7 bases that match TRBD1. Germline V gene sequence: CDR1 SGHTA, CDR2 FQGNSA. The CDR3 consists of 16 residues. Germline trimming cut 0 bases from V and 2 bases from J; bases unmatched to any gene: 6. CDR3: CASSLASFRGQETQYF. DNA for the CDR3: TGTGCCAGCAGCTTAGCAAGTTTCAGGGGGCAAGAGACCCAGTACTTC.

Only a few counts were recorded for this clonotype. The J gene is TRBJ1-5, the V gene TRBV15, with D possibly being TRBD1 (5 bases). Germline CDR1 reads LNHNV; CDR2 reads YYDKDF (reference sequence). This CDR3 spans 16 amino acids. V was pared by 0 bases and J by 7 bases, with 16 bases between. As DNA, the CDR3 is TGTGCCACCAGCAGAGATCGGTCAGGGATAAGCCAGCCCCAGCATTTT. As protein: CATSRDRSGISQPQHF.

The rearrangement links TRBV6-1 to TRBJ2-2; perhaps TRBD1 as D (7 bases). Germline assignment: CDR1 MNHNS and CDR2 SASEGT. The CDR3 contains 14 residues. Between the trimmed V and J ends, which lost 10 bases and 3 bases, there was a span of 15 bases. Here the CDR3 DNA reads TGTGCCACCCTGATCAGGGGGGACACCGGGGAGCTGTTTTTT. Protein sequence: CATLIRGDTGELFF.

The rearrangement uses TRBV11-2 and TRBJ1-3, with D possibly matching TRBD1 (5 bases). V shed 5 bases and J shed 1 base, with 15 bases lying between them. Germline V gene data show CDR1 as SGHAT and CDR2 as FQNNGV. CDR3 length: 16 residues. CDR3 coding DNA: TGTGCCAGCAGCAGACAGATAGCCCCTTCTGGAAACACCATATATTTT. It encodes CASSRQIAPSGNTIYF. The variable domain in full, with the rest retrieved from reference TRBV11-2 and TRBJ1-3, is EAGVAQSPRYKIIEKRQSVAFWCNPISGHATLYWYQQILGQGPKLLIQFQNNGVVDDSQLPKDRFSAERLKGVDSTLKIQPAKLEDSAVYLCASSRQIAPSGNTIYFGEGSWLTVV.

V is TRBV25-1 and J is TRBJ2-1, with a weak D call TRBD1 (5 bases). Germline lookup yields CDR1 MGHDK and CDR2 SYGVNS. V was clipped by 2 bases and J by 9 bases, with 11 bases between them. There are 13 residues in the CDR3. CDR3 residues: CASSERGLSEQFF. The CDR3 bases are TGTGCCAGCAGTGAAAGGGGTCTGAGTGAGCAGTTCTTC.

The chain is built from TRBV5-6 and TRBJ1-1, with 7 bases fitting TRBD1. V lost 10 bases, J lost 7 bases, and 16 bases stayed unmatched. Germline lookup yields CDR1 SGHDT and CDR2 YYEEEE. CDR3 size: 14 residues. CDR3 nucleotides: TGTGCCGCCTCGAACCGGGACAGAGATATTGAAGCTTTCTTT. Amino acids: CAASNRDRDIEAFF.

This clonotype occurred once. The genes are TRBV18 and TRBJ1-5; D call uncertain. CDR1 KGHSH and CDR2 LQKENI come from the germline V gene. The V end lost 1 base, the J end lost 3 bases, and 4 bases lay between the germline ends. CDR3 length equals 13 residues. In DNA form, the CDR3 reads TGTGCCAGCTCACCACAACCCAATCAGCCCCAGCATTTT. Translated, it gives CASSPQPNQPQHF.

This chain uses TRBV12-3 or TRBV12-4 with TRBJ2-2; 8 nucleotides line up with TRBD1. The junction had 7 bases not matched to a gene; V was cut back by 6 bases and J by 4 bases. CDR3 length: 15 amino acids. The CDR3 DNA follows: TGTGCCAGCAGATCAGGGGGCGGGCTCACCGGGGAGCTGTTTTTT. Translating gives CASRSGGGLTGELFF.

The chain carries TRBV3-1 and TRBJ2-7; D gene ambiguous. Trimming took 0 bases from V and 2 from J, leaving 11 bases between them. Germline CDR1 LGHDT, CDR2 YNNKEL (reference sequence). CDR3 length equals 15 residues. CDR3 sequence (DNA): TGTGCCAGCAGCCAAGATCTTGCCGAAACCTACGAGCAGTACTTC. This codes for CASSQDLAETYEQYF.

There are many counts of this clonotype. CDR3 sequence reads: CATSTGISTDTQYF. The CDR3 DNA sequence: TGTGCCACCAGCACCGGGATTAGCACAGATACGCAGTATTTT. The chain joins TRBV15 to TRBJ2-3; TRBD2 is a possible D gene (5 bases). Trimming took 4 bases from V and 0 from J, leaving 8 bases between them. The length of the CDR3 is 14 residues. Germline values: CDR1 LNHNV, CDR2 YYDKDF (reference sequence). The full variable domain, in which reference TRBV15 and TRBJ2-3 provide the parts outside the CDR3, is DAMVIQNPRYQVTQFGKPVTLSCSQTLNHNVMYWYQQKSSQAPKLLFHYYDKDFNNEADTPDNFQSRRPNTSFCFLDIRSPGLGDTAMYLCATSTGISTDTQYFGPGTRLTVL.

The V gene is TRBV27, the J gene TRBJ1-5; TRBD1 matches 9 bases. This CDR3 has 15 amino acids. CDR1 and CDR2 (germline): MNHEY, SMNVEV (reference sequence). The trim removed 6 bases at V and 6 bases at J, leaving 9 bases unmatched. In nucleotides, the CDR3 is TGTGCCAGCAGACCCGGGACAGGGCGAGGTCAGCCCCAGCATTTT. It specifies CASRPGTGRGQPQHF.

CDR3 in amino acids: CASSTPTSGSPSPETQYF. Here the CDR3 DNA reads TGTGCCAGCAGCACCCCAACTAGCGGGAGCCCCTCCCCAGAGACCCAGTACTTC. The genes are TRBV11-1 and TRBJ2-5, with TRBD2 matching 11 bases. CDR3 length: 18 amino acids. The ends lost 5 bases at V and 4 bases at J; junction bases unmatched: 15. Germline V gene data show CDR1 as SGHAT and CDR2 as FQDESV (reference sequence).